The next 15 T cell receptor beta chains were all read from a single sample in a study of blood T cells in healthy people across ages. Alongside a J-beta primer mix, a sample-barcoded 5' primer served in a second PCR lasting roughly 6 to 12 cycles. Each CDR3 protein gets one entry after TCRdb re-called the 5' RACE reads with MiXCR. The profile shows approximately 810,000 distinct CDR3 sequences, 29% of them singletons. What was sequenced was blood. The receptors originated from a woman of 80 years or more in good health.

This clonotype appeared a few times. This chain uses TRBV20-1 with TRBJ2-5; possibly TRBD2 for D (7 bases). Germline CDR1 DFQATT, CDR2 SNEGSKA (reference sequence). CDR3 size: 15 residues. With 5 bases removed from V and 5 bases from J, the gap between germline ends came to 21 bases. The CDR3 DNA follows: TGCAGTGCTCCTCGAGGGGGGGGGTCGGGTGAGACCCAGTACTTC. Encoded protein: CSAPRGGGSGETQYF.

The chain uses TRBV6-1 and TRBJ2-4; no clear D gene. The tail of the sequence fits TRBJ2-7 better, so the J call may be wrong. This CDR3 comprises 12 residues. CDR1 and CDR2 from the germline V gene are MNHNS and SASEGT. CDR3 coding DNA: TGTGCCAGCAGTGACCTCAGTACCGAGCAGTACTTC. This sequence encodes CASSDLSTEQYF.

The genes are TRBV20-1 and TRBJ1-1; D remains unclear. The CDR3 is 14 residues long. V was trimmed by 0 bases and J by 10 bases, leaving 18 bases between them. Germline V gives CDR1 DFQATT, CDR2 SNEGSKA (reference sequence). CDR3 sequence reads: CSARDRVAVRGAFF. The CDR3 DNA follows: TGCAGTGCTAGAGATCGAGTTGCCGTACGGGGAGCTTTCTTT.

J is TRBJ2-6 and V is TRBV12-3 or TRBV12-4; D call uncertain. The CDR3 consists of 16 residues. Trimming left V 6 bases short and J 0 bases short, with 12 bases between. CDR3 residues: CASSLIRASGANVLTF. The CDR3, as DNA: TGTGCCAGCAGCTTAATCCGGGCCTCTGGGGCCAACGTCCTGACTTTC.

The chain joins TRBV12-3 or TRBV12-4 to TRBJ2-5; 11 nucleotides align to TRBD2. V shed 8 bases and J 5 bases; nucleotides not matched to a gene: 19. CDR3 length equals 18 residues. CDR3 bases: TGTGCCAGCCGAAAAAGGAGACTAGCGGGAAATCTGGGGGAGACCCAGTACTTC. As protein: CASRKRRLAGNLGETQYF.

As concerns this clonotype: At one end, the junction sequence differs from germline, possibly due to a read error. This chain joins TRBV11-2 and TRBJ1-4; a possible D gene is TRBD1 (6 bases). CDR1 is SGHAT and CDR2 is FQNNGV in the germline V gene. CDR3 size: 16 residues. Here the CDR3 DNA reads TGTGCCAGCAGCCAATCGGGGGGGGCAGGCCGTGAAAAACGGTTTTTT. The encoded protein is CASSQSGGAGREKRFF.

This clonotype was picked up a small number of times. It may be a read error: a sequence one base away is much more abundant. The chain combines TRBV7-2 with TRBJ2-3; TRBD2 matches at 14 bases. The germline CDR1 and CDR2 sequences are SGHTA and FQGNSA. The CDR3 runs to 17 residues. CDR3 nucleotides: TGTGCCAGCAGCAAGCCCGGGACTAGCGGGGGTACAGATACGCGGTATTTT. As protein: CASSKPGTSGGTDTRYF.

The chain is built from TRBV2 and TRBJ1-5; 9 nucleotides match TRBD1. This CDR3 is 15 amino acids long. Per the germline V gene, CDR1 is SNHLY and CDR2 is FYNNEI. V was clipped by 2 bases and J by 7 bases; unmatched bases: 6. CDR3 sequence: CASSERGQGRQPQHF. The DNA for the CDR3 is TGTGCCAGCAGTGAAAGGGGACAGGGTCGACAGCCCCAGCATTTT.

This clonotype was detected many times. V and J are TRBV20-1 and TRBJ2-1; 14 bases match TRBD2. CDR1 is DFQATT, CDR2 SNEGSKA, per germline (reference sequence). V shed 6 bases, J shed 1 base, and the junction held 5 bases outside the gene matches. The CDR3 extends over 16 amino acids. The CDR3 DNA reads TGCAGTGCGGCGGGACTAGCGGGGGTTTCCTACAATGAGCAGTTCTTC. This translates into CSAAGLAGVSYNEQFF.

This clonotype was seen many times. The rearrangement links TRBV7-2 to TRBJ2-7; D remains ambiguous. V lost 4 bases to trimming and J lost 4 bases, with 11 bases between them. CDR3 size: 13 residues. Per the germline V gene, CDR1 is SGHTA and CDR2 is FQGNSA. The CDR3 here is CASSSTNGYEQYF. As DNA, the CDR3 is TGTGCCAGCAGCTCAACCAATGGATACGAGCAGTACTTC.

This clonotype has a single count. V and J are TRBV5-1 and TRBJ1-3; D uncertain. Deletions cut 4 bases from V and 4 bases from J, with 6 bases between. The CDR3 loop spans 12 amino acids. Per the germline V gene, CDR1 is SGHRS and CDR2 is YFSETQ. The CDR3: CASSPEGNTIYF. The DNA of the CDR3 is TGCGCCAGCAGCCCAGAGGGAAACACCATATATTTT.

V is TRBV4-2 and J is TRBJ1-5; D perhaps matches TRBD1 (5 bases). The V and J ends lost 3 bases and 9 bases respectively, with 18 bases between them. This CDR3 comprises 15 residues. Germline V gene lookup returns CDR1 LGHNA and CDR2 YNFKEQ. CDR3 residues: CASSQDGGSEAPQHF. The CDR3 DNA reads TGTGCCAGCAGCCAGGACGGGGGTTCCGAGGCGCCCCAGCATTTT.

The CDR3 loop reads CASSSGDSPSRTDTQYF. The CDR3 coding sequence is TGCGCCAGCAGCTCGGGGGACAGTCCGTCTCGCACAGATACGCAGTATTTT. J is TRBJ2-3 and V is TRBV10-2, with D perhaps TRBD1 (7 bases). From germline, CDR1 is WSHSY and CDR2 SAAADI. The V end was cut by 6 bases, the J end by 1 base, with 20 bases between. The CDR3 has 17 amino acids.

A note on this clonotype: Possible read error: a much larger clone is one base away. J is TRBJ2-7 and V is TRBV7-2; a weak D match, TRBD1 (6 bases). The CDR3 covers 12 residues. Trimming took off 6 bases at V and 12 bases at J, with 18 bases between the two ends. Germline CDR1 reads SGHTA; CDR2 reads FQGNSA. CDR3 coding DNA: TGTGCCAGCAGACAGGGATCGGAGACCCGGTACTTC. It encodes CASRQGSETRYF. The whole variable domain, remainder taken from reference TRBV7-2 and TRBJ2-7, is GAGVSQSPSNKVTEKGKDVELRCDPISGHTALYWYRQSLGQGLEFLIYFQGNSAPDKSGLPSDRFSAERTGGSVSTLTIQRTQQEDSAVYLCASRQGSETRYFGPGTRLTVT.

The chain couples TRBV20-1 to TRBJ1-2, with 8 bases lining up with TRBD1. The CDR3 is 14 residues long. V was pared by 0 bases and J by 6 bases, with 6 bases of the junction left unmatched. The germline V gene has CDR1 DFQATT and CDR2 SNEGSKA (reference sequence). The CDR3 bases are TGCAGTGCTAGAGATCTACAGGGGGGGGATGGCTACACCTTC. It specifies CSARDLQGGDGYTF.